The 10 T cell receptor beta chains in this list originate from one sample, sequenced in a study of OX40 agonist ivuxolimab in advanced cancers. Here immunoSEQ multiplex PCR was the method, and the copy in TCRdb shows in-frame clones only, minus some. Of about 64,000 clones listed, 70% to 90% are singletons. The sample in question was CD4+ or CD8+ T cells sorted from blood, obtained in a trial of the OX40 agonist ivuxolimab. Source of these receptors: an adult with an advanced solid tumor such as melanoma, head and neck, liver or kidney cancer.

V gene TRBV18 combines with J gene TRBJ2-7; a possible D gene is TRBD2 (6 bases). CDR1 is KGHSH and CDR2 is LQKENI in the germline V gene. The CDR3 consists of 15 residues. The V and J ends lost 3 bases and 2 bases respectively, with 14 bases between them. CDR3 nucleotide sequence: TGTGCCAGCTCACCGCCCGGGACTTTAACCTACGAGCAGTACTTC. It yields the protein CASSPPGTLTYEQYF.

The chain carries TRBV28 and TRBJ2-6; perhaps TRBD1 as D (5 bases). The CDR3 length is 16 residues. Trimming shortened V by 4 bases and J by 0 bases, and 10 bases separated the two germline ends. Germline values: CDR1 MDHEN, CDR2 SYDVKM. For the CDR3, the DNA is TGTGCCAGCAGTTCCCGACAGCTCTCTGGGGCCAACGTCCTGACTTTC. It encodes CASSSRQLSGANVLTF.

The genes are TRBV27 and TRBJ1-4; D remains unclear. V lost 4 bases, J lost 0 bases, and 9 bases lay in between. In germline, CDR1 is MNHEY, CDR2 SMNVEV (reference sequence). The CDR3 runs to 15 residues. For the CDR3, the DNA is TGTGCCAGCAGTTCAGACGGTGCAACTAATGAAAAACTGTTTTTT. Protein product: CASSSDGATNEKLFF.

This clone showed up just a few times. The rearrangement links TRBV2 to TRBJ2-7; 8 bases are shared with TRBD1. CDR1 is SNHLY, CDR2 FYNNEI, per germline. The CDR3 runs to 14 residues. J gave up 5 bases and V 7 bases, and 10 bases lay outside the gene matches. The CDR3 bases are TGTGCCAGCAACGGACAGGGCGAACTCGACGAGCAGTACTTC. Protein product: CASNGQGELDEQYF.

The DNA of the CDR3 is TGTGCCAGCAGCAGACCTTGGGACAGGGGGGAGCAGCGAGCTTTCTTT. It specifies CASSRPWDRGEQRAFF. The chain is built from TRBV11-1 and TRBJ1-1; TRBD1 matches at 11 bases. CDR1 and CDR2 from the germline V gene are SGHAT and FQDESV (reference sequence). This CDR3 has 16 residues. V lost 5 bases and J lost 10; bases outside the gene matches: 15. The full variable domain, rest sourced from reference TRBV11-1 and TRBJ1-1, is EAEVAQSPRYKITEKSQAVAFWCDPISGHATLYWYRQILGQGPELLVQFQDESVVDDSQLPKDRFSAERLKGVDSTLKIQPAELGDSAMYLCASSRPWDRGEQRAFFGQGTRLTVV.

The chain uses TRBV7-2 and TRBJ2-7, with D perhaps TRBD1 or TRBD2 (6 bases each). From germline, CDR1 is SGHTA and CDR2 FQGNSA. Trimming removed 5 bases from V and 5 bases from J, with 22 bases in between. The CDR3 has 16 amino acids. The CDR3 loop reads CASSPRGVFGSDEQYF. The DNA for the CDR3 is TGTGCCAGCAGCCCGAGGGGGGTTTTCGGGTCGGACGAGCAGTACTTC.

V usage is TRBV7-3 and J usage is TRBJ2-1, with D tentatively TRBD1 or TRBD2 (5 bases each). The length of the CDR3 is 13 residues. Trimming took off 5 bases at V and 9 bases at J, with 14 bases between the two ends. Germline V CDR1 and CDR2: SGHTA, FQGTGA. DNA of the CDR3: TGTGCCAGCAGCCAACGGGACGGCGCTGAGCAGTTCTTC. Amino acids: CASSQRDGAEQFF. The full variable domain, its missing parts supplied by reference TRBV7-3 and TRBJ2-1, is GAGVSQTPSNKVTEKGKYVELRCDPISGHTALYWYRQSLGQGPEFLIYFQGTGAADDSGLPNDRFFAVRPEGSVSTLKIQRTERGDSAVYLCASSQRDGAEQFFGPGTRLTVL.

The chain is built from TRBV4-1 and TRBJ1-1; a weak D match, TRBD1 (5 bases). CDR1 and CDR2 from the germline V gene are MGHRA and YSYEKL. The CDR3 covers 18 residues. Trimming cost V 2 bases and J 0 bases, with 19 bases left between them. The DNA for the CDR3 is TGCGCCAGCAGCCAATCTTCGGGGTCTGGGGCGATGAACACTGAAGCTTTCTTT. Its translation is CASSQSSGSGAMNTEAFF.

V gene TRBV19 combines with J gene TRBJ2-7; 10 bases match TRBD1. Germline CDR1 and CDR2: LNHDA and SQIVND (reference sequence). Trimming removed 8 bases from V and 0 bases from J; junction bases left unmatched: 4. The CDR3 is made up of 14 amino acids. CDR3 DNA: TGTGCCAGTTCTAGGACAGGGGGCTCCTACGAGCAGTACTTC. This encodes CASSRTGGSYEQYF.

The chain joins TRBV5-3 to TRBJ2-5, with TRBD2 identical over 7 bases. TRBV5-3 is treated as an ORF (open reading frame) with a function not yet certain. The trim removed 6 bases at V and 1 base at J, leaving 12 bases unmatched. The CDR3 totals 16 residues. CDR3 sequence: CARTVMGRETQETQYF. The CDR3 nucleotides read TGTGCCAGAACCGTGATGGGGCGGGAGACCCAAGAGACCCAGTACTTC.